This T cell receptor beta chain was identified in a study of T cell responses to AZD1222 COVID-19 vaccine. Study conclusions and caveats: Donors were chiefly white British, with a greater number of females, and clonal diversity was perhaps underestimated.

Details on this clone: The antigen is undetermined.

Some second doses came at about 4 weeks and others at about 12 weeks; these were pooled. Measured with immunoSEQ multiplex PCR; TCRdb has only the in-frame clones, and not every one. The sample includes 65,000 to 85,000 clones, over 70% of them seen just once. Trimming removed 4 bases from V and 1 base from J, with 10 bases in between. The CDR3 has 14 amino acids. Germline CDR1 reads MNHEY; CDR2 reads SMNVEV (reference sequence). The chain carries TRBV27 and TRBJ2-5; TRBD1 is a possible D gene (5 bases). The sample consisted of peripheral blood, taken 28 days after the second AZD1222 dose. The clonotype originates from an adult who received the AZD1222 COVID-19 vaccine. Here the CDR3 DNA reads TGTGCCAGCAGTTCCTCAGGGTTCCAAGAGACCCAGTACTTC. Its protein is CASSSSGFQETQYF.